This passage covers 11 T cell receptor beta chains from one sample sequenced in a study of neurological immune-mediated disorders. TCRdb ran MiXCR on the 5' RACE reads and lists one entry per CDR3 protein. The table includes 47,000 or so distinct CDR3 sequences, about 9% detected once. Time point defined: longitudinal time-point 1 (baseline). Sequencing used PBMCs. The receptors were gathered from a middle-aged woman in good health.

About this clonotype itself: Sequence at one end of the junction differs from germline and may be a read error. The V call is TRBV6-2 or TRBV6-3, the J call TRBJ2-7; 9 bases agree with TRBD2. The CDR3 consists of 11 residues. Germline loops: CDR1 MNHEY, CDR2 SVGEGT. CDR3 sequence (DNA): TGTGCCAGCAGCTCGGGGGGACTAGCTTTCTTC. Its translation is CASSSGGLAFF.

The table lists this clonotype with many counts. The chain carries TRBV25-1 and TRBJ2-3; D unresolved. V was trimmed by 1 base and J by 7 bases, leaving 9 bases between them. Germline CDR1 and CDR2: MGHDK and SYGVNS. The CDR3 contains 13 residues. CDR3 amino acids: CASSESPINTQYF. The CDR3 DNA follows: TGTGCCAGCAGTGAATCGCCTATAAATACGCAGTATTTT.

The gene calls are TRBV6-1 and TRBJ2-7; D assignment may be TRBD1 or TRBD2 (5 bases each). The germline V gene has CDR1 MNHNS and CDR2 SASEGT. The germline V and J ends were trimmed by 9 bases and 3 bases, with 12 bases remaining between them. CDR3 size: 12 residues. The CDR3 sequence: CASRREIYEQYF. The DNA of the CDR3 is TGTGCCAGTCGCAGGGAGATCTACGAGCAGTACTTC.

Ten or more counts support this clonotype. This rearrangement joins TRBV3-1 to TRBJ1-5; D ambiguous. V lost 0 bases and J lost 5, with 8 bases in between. From germline, CDR1 is LGHDT and CDR2 YNNKEL (reference sequence). CDR3 length: 14 residues. The CDR3 here is CASSQEGQYQPQHF. Written as DNA, the CDR3 is TGTGCCAGCAGCCAAGAAGGCCAGTATCAGCCCCAGCATTTT.

This clonotype was counted at least ten times. The chain is built from TRBV2 and TRBJ1-5, with D possibly being TRBD1 (6 bases). V was clipped by 6 bases and J by 4 bases, with 16 bases between them. Germline CDR1 is SNHLY and CDR2 is FYNNEI. The CDR3 runs 15 residues. The CDR3 region has the DNA TGTGCCAGCAGAGATTTGGGGGGCGGAAATCAGCCCCAGCATTTT. It codes for CASRDLGGGNQPQHF.

In its sample, this clonotype was seen many times. This sequence joins TRBV6-2 or TRBV6-3 and TRBJ1-5; D not certain. V was trimmed by 2 bases and J by 1 base, leaving 12 bases between them. The CDR3 is made up of 16 amino acids. In germline, CDR1 is MNHEY, CDR2 SVGEGT. CDR3 sequence: CASSYPGGVSNQPQHF. As DNA, the CDR3 is TGTGCCAGCAGTTACCCGGGAGGTGTGAGCAATCAGCCCCAGCATTTT.

This clonotype was counted ten times or more. The V gene is TRBV3-1, the J gene TRBJ2-2; D unclear. Germline V lookup: CDR1 LGHDT, CDR2 YNNKEL (reference sequence). V was pared by 0 bases and J by 4 bases, with 6 bases between. This CDR3 contains 14 residues. The CDR3 nucleotides read TGTGCCAGCAGCCAAGATCCCTTCACCGGGGAGCTGTTTTTT. As protein: CASSQDPFTGELFF.

This clonotype was detected ten times or more. This chain uses TRBV28 with TRBJ1-2, with a weak D call TRBD1 (6 bases). There are 11 residues in the CDR3. Germline loops: CDR1 MDHEN, CDR2 SYDVKM. Trimming left V 6 bases short and J 5 bases short, with 7 bases between. The CDR3 reads CASSTGYGYTF. Here the CDR3 DNA reads TGTGCCAGCAGCACAGGGTATGGCTACACCTTC.

This clonotype was seen many times. The chain joins TRBV20-1 to TRBJ2-7; 7 bases are a match to TRBD1. This CDR3 has 14 residues. Unmatched junction bases numbered 13, after V lost 5 bases and J lost 6 bases. Germline V lookup: CDR1 DFQATT, CDR2 SNEGSKA (reference sequence). The DNA for the CDR3 is TGCAGTGCTGGGGATGACAGGGAATTTGGCGAGCAGTACTTC. Translated: CSAGDDREFGEQYF.

The sample holds many counts of this clonotype. This sequence joins TRBV6-6 and TRBJ2-1, with 8 bases matching TRBD1. The CDR3 loop spans 13 amino acids. The germline gives CDR1 MNHNY, CDR2 SVGAGI (reference sequence). V was clipped by 6 bases and J by 6 bases; unmatched bases: 4. CDR3 sequence: CASSLGQGNEQFF. The CDR3 bases are TGTGCCAGCAGCCTCGGACAGGGCAATGAGCAGTTCTTC.

This clonotype was seen repeatedly, ten times or more. The rearrangement uses TRBV15 and TRBJ2-2, with D possibly TRBD1 on 5 matching bases. V shed 0 bases and J shed 5 bases, with 7 bases lying between them. This CDR3 contains 14 residues. From germline, CDR1 is LNHNV and CDR2 YYDKDF (reference sequence). The CDR3 DNA is TGTGCCACCAGCAGAGACAGGGTTACCGGGGAGCTGTTTTTT. It translates to CATSRDRVTGELFF. Combining the CDR3 with reference TRBV15 and TRBJ2-2 gives the whole variable domain DAMVIQNPRYQVTQFGKPVTLSCSQTLNHNVMYWYQQKSSQAPKLLFHYYDKDFNNEADTPDNFQSRRPNTSFCFLDIRSPGLGDTAMYLCATSRDRVTGELFFGEGSRLTVL.